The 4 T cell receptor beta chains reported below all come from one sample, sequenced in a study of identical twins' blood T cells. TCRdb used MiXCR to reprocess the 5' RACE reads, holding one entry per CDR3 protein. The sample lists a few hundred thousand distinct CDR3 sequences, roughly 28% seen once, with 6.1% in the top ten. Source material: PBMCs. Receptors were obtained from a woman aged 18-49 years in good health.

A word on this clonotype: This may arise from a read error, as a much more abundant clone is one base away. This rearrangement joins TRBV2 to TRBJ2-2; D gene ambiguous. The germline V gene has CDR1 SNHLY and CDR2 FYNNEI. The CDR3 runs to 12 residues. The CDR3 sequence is CVSKPNTGELFF. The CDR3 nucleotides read TGTGTCAGCAAACCGAACACCGGGGAGCTGTTTTTT.

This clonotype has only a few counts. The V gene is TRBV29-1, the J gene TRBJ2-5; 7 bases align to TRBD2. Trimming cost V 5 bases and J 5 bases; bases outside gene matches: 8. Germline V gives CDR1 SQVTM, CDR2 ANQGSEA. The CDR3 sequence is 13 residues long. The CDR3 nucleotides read TGCAGCGTTTTTCTCAGCGGGACGGAGACCCAGTACTTC. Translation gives CSVFLSGTETQYF. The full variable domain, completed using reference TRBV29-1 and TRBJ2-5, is SAVISQKPSRDICQRGTSLTIQCQVDSQVTMMFWYRQQPGQSLTLIATANQGSEATYESGFVIDKFPISRPNLTFSTLTVSNMSPEDSSIYLCSVFLSGTETQYFGPGTRLLVL.

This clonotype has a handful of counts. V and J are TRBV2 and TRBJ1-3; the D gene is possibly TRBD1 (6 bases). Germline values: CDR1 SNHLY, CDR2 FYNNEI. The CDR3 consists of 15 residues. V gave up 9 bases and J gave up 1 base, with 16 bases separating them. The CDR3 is CASLETGFSGNTIYF. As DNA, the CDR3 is TGTGCCAGTCTGGAAACAGGGTTTTCTGGAAACACCATATATTTT.

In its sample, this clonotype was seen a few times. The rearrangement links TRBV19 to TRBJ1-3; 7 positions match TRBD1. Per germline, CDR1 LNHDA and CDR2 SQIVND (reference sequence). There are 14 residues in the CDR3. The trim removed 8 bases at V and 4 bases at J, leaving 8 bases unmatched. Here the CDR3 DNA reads TGTGCCAGTGGCCAGGGGGGGGTCGGAAACACCATATATTTT. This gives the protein CASGQGGVGNTIYF. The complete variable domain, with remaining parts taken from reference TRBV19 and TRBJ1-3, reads DGGITQSPKYLFRKEGQNVTLSCEQNLNHDAMYWYRQDPGQGLRLIYYSQIVNDFQKGDIAEGYSVSREKKESFPLTVTSAQKNPTAFYLCASGQGGVGNTIYFGEGSWLTVV.